These 28 T cell receptor beta chains came from one sample sequenced in a study of shared clonotypes between healthy human individuals. Using immunoSEQ multiplex PCR, the repertoire was profiled, and TCRdb retains in-frame clones only, with some absent. The data contain 850,000 to 1,100,000 clones, 70% to 85% of them singletons. The material sequenced was memory CD4+ T cells from PBMCs. Specified subset: CD45RA-negative fraction. The receptors were gathered from a man aged 18 to 29 in good health. Some clones in this sample may be carry-over from other donors' samples.

The V call is TRBV18, the J call TRBJ2-1; maybe TRBD2 (5 bases). This CDR3 has 12 residues. Germline-derived CDR1 and CDR2 are KGHSH and LQKENI. Trimming pared 8 bases from V and 3 bases from J, leaving 8 bases between. The CDR3 spells CASQTSYNEQFF. The CDR3 bases are TGTGCCAGCCAAACTAGCTACAATGAGCAGTTCTTC.

The chain combines TRBV5-1 with TRBJ2-2, with 15 bases that match TRBD2. Germline-derived CDR1 and CDR2 are SGHRS and YFSETQ. The CDR3 loop spans 18 amino acids. J was trimmed by 5 bases and V by 4 bases; bases with no gene match: 9. CDR3 nucleotides: TGCGCCAGCAGCCCCGGGGGACTAGCGGGAGGCGGTACCGGGGAGCTGTTTTTT. Translation gives CASSPGGLAGGGTGELFF. The variable domain in full, with the rest retrieved from reference TRBV5-1 and TRBJ2-2, is KAGVTQTPRYLIKTRGQQVTLSCSPISGHRSVSWYQQTPGQGLQFLFEYFSETQRNKGNFPGRFSGRQFSNSRSEMNVSTLELGDSALYLCASSPGGLAGGGTGELFFGEGSRLTVL.

V usage is TRBV6-6 and J usage is TRBJ1-1; D is unresolved. This CDR3 has 15 amino acids. CDR1 MNHNY and CDR2 SVGAGI come from the germline V gene (reference sequence). The V gene lost 5 bases and the J gene lost 0 bases, with 13 bases spanning the gap. Here the CDR3 reads CASSAHEPMNTEAFF. The DNA of the CDR3 is TGTGCCAGCAGTGCCCACGAACCGATGAACACTGAAGCTTTCTTT.

In its sample, this clone was seen a few times. The same CDR3 also results from other DNA sequences found in this sample. The chain recombines TRBV18 with TRBJ1-5, with 10 bases matching TRBD1. Losses at the gene ends were 3 bases for V and 7 bases for J; bases not matched to a gene: 6. This CDR3 has 15 amino acids. Germline V CDR1 and CDR2: KGHSH, LQKENI. As DNA, the CDR3 is TGTGCCAGCTCACCTTCCCGGGACAGGGGACAGCCCCAGCATTTT. Translated: CASSPSRDRGQPQHF.

This chain uses TRBV28 with TRBJ2-7, with TRBD1 matching 10 bases. Trimming removed 5 bases from V and 3 bases from J; junction bases left unmatched: 13. CDR1 and CDR2 (germline): MDHEN, SYDVKM. The CDR3 extends over 17 amino acids. The CDR3 reads CASSPLGDRGKHYEQYF. In DNA form, the CDR3 reads TGTGCCAGCAGTCCCTTGGGGGACAGGGGAAAACACTACGAGCAGTACTTC.

This clone was seen just once. V gene TRBV5-1 combines with J gene TRBJ2-7; 10 bases are a match to TRBD1. Germline values: CDR1 SGHRS, CDR2 YFSETQ. V trimming: 4 bases; J trimming: 0 bases; junction bases outside the gene matches: 1. This CDR3 comprises 14 residues. CDR3 amino acids: CASSRQGASYEQYF. The DNA for the CDR3 is TGCGCCAGCAGCCGACAGGGGGCCTCCTACGAGCAGTACTTC.

The chain has TRBV7-9 and TRBJ1-4; possibly TRBD1 for D (6 bases). Trimming took off 6 bases at V and 8 bases at J, with 19 bases between the two ends. The CDR3 is 15 residues long. Germline CDR1 and CDR2: SEHNR and FQNEAQ (reference sequence). The chain's CDR3 is CASRGGSPGAEKLFF. CDR3 in DNA: TGTGCCAGCAGGGGGGGTTCCCCAGGGGCGGAAAAACTGTTTTTT.

The chain is built from TRBV15 and TRBJ2-1; 11 bases line up with TRBD2. CDR3 length equals 15 residues. V lost 1 base, J lost 10 bases, and 6 bases stayed unmatched. Germline-derived CDR1 and CDR2 are LNHNV and YYDKDF (reference sequence). The chain's CDR3 is CATSRGLAGSREQFF. The CDR3 DNA reads TGTGCCACCAGCAGAGGACTAGCGGGATCCAGGGAGCAGTTCTTC. Variable domain in full (rest from reference TRBV15 and TRBJ2-1): DAMVIQNPRYQVTQFGKPVTLSCSQTLNHNVMYWYQQKSSQAPKLLFHYYDKDFNNEADTPDNFQSRRPNTSFCFLDIRSPGLGDTAMYLCATSRGLAGSREQFFGPGTRLTVL.

Comment on this clone: Given a far larger clone just one base away, this is likely a sequencing read error. The CDR3: CVWSLGQKKNTEAFF. The CDR3 DNA reads TGTGTCTGGAGCCTTGGACAGAAAAAGAACACTGAAGCTTTCTTT. The chain recombines TRBV30 with TRBJ1-1, with D perhaps TRBD1 (6 bases). The germline V gene has CDR1 GTSNPN and CDR2 SVGIG (reference sequence). The CDR3 extends over 15 amino acids.

This clone was found a few times. The rearrangement links TRBV18 to TRBJ2-7; 7 bases are a match to TRBD1. CDR1 is KGHSH, CDR2 LQKENI, per germline. The CDR3 length is 16 residues. Losses at the gene ends were 5 bases for V and 2 bases for J; bases not matched to a gene: 12. The CDR3 DNA reads TGTGCCAGCTCATCTCGACCGACAGGGATCACCTACGAGCAGTACTTC. It translates to CASSSRPTGITYEQYF.

The chain has TRBV27 and TRBJ2-4, with D unclear. There are 15 residues in the CDR3. V dropped 2 bases and J dropped 0 bases, with 8 bases sitting between them. Germline V CDR1 and CDR2: MNHEY, SMNVEV (reference sequence). CDR3 region: CASSLGDLAKNIQYF. CDR3 nucleotide sequence: TGTGCCAGCAGTTTAGGGGATCTAGCCAAAAACATTCAGTACTTC.

The V call is TRBV2, the J call TRBJ2-2, with TRBD2 identical over 8 bases. Trimming took 7 bases from V and 5 from J; bases not matched to a gene: 9. Germline CDR1 and CDR2: SNHLY and FYNNEI. The CDR3 covers 15 residues. CDR3 region: CASMGGTRTTGELFF. The CDR3 region has the DNA TGTGCCAGCATGGGGGGGACTAGAACGACCGGGGAGCTGTTTTTT.

V usage is TRBV7-2 and J usage is TRBJ1-5; the D is unclear. The CDR3 contains 14 residues. Germline CDR1 reads SGHTA; CDR2 reads FQGNSA. The V end was cut by 3 bases, the J end by 3 bases, with 9 bases between. The CDR3 sequence is CASSFSGLNQPQHF. The CDR3 bases are TGTGCCAGCAGCTTTTCAGGACTCAATCAGCCCCAGCATTTT.

The chain carries TRBV6-6 and TRBJ2-1; D uncertain. This CDR3 spans 15 amino acids. Trimming pared 6 bases from V and 0 bases from J, leaving 12 bases between. CDR1 is MNHNY and CDR2 is SVGAGI in the germline V gene (reference sequence). The CDR3 nucleotides are TGTGCCAGCAGACCGGACCGTAGCTCCTACAATGAGCAGTTCTTC. Protein: CASRPDRSSYNEQFF.

This clone appeared once. This CDR3 is CASSFRLAGSYEQYF. DNA for the CDR3: TGTGCCAGCAGCTTCCGACTAGCGGGTTCCTACGAGCAGTACTTC. The chain couples TRBV7-2 to TRBJ2-7, with 10 bases lining up with TRBD2. The CDR3 is 15 amino acids. Looked up from germline, CDR1 is SGHTA and CDR2 is FQGNSA. Trimming took 3 bases from V and 1 from J; bases not matched to a gene: 3. Full variable domain (outside the CDR3, taken from reference TRBV7-2 and TRBJ2-7): GAGVSQSPSNKVTEKGKDVELRCDPISGHTALYWYRQSLGQGLEFLIYFQGNSAPDKSGLPSDRFSAERTGGSVSTLTIQRTQQEDSAVYLCASSFRLAGSYEQYFGPGTRLTVT.

The V call is TRBV28, the J call TRBJ2-5; 10 positions match TRBD1. Losses at the gene ends were 3 bases for V and 4 bases for J; bases not matched to a gene: 14. CDR3 length equals 18 residues. Germline V gene sequence: CDR1 MDHEN, CDR2 SYDVKM. CDR3 in DNA: TGTGCCAGCAGTTTGCGTGAGGTTTGGGACAGGGGCGGAGAGACCCAGTACTTC. This gives the protein CASSLREVWDRGGETQYF.

This chain links TRBV5-1 with TRBJ1-4; TRBD1 is a possible D gene (6 bases). CDR1 SGHRS and CDR2 YFSETQ come from the germline V gene. Trimming pared 0 bases from V and 7 bases from J, leaving 13 bases between. The CDR3 totals 15 residues. This CDR3 reads CASSLDGGNTEKLFF. The CDR3 nucleotides read TGCGCCAGCAGCTTGGACGGGGGCAATACTGAAAAACTGTTTTTT.

This chain joins TRBV11-2 and TRBJ2-7; D gene unclear. The CDR3 is 15 amino acids. In germline, CDR1 is SGHAT, CDR2 FQNNGV. Deletions cut 4 bases from V and 2 bases from J, with 15 bases between. CDR3 DNA sequence: TGTGCCAGCAGCTCCGCCGGTGACGCGACCTACGAGCAGTACTTC. Its protein product is CASSSAGDATYEQYF.

The chain carries TRBV7-2 and TRBJ2-3; D not resolved. This CDR3 is built from 13 residues. V lost 6 bases and J lost 2, with 9 bases in between. Germline-derived CDR1 and CDR2 are SGHTA and FQGNSA. The CDR3 protein is CASSLQNTDTQYF. DNA of the CDR3: TGTGCCAGCAGTTTACAGAACACAGATACGCAGTATTTT.

CDR3 bases: TGTGCCAGCAGCACCGGGACTAGCGGAACAGATACGCAGTATTTT. As protein: CASSTGTSGTDTQYF. J is TRBJ2-3 and V is TRBV7-9; 11 bases line up with TRBD2. The CDR3 has 15 amino acids. CDR1 is SEHNR and CDR2 is FQNEAQ in the germline V gene (reference sequence). V was pared by 5 bases and J by 3 bases, with 4 bases of the junction left unmatched.

This clone was found once. This chain connects TRBV7-9 to TRBJ1-1; 8 nucleotides line up with TRBD1. The junction had 7 bases not matched to a gene; V was cut back by 2 bases and J by 8 bases. Looked up from germline, CDR1 is SEHNR and CDR2 is FQNEAQ (reference sequence). The CDR3 consists of 14 residues. The CDR3 nucleotides read TGTGCCAGCAGCTTAATGACAGGGGAGGGCGAAGCTTTCTTT. Its protein is CASSLMTGEGEAFF.

This clone was observed a single time. V and J are TRBV5-5 and TRBJ1-3; no reliable D call. The CDR3 spans 12 residues. The germline CDR1 and CDR2 sequences are SGHKS and YYEKEE (reference sequence). V lost 1 base and J lost 1, with 0 bases in between. This CDR3 is CASSLSGNTIYF. The CDR3 region has the DNA TGTGCCAGCAGCTTGTCTGGAAACACCATATATTTT.

The CDR3: CASSLEGPSTDTQYF. CDR3 DNA: TGCGCCAGCAGCTTGGAGGGACCTAGCACAGATACGCAGTATTTT. The chain is built from TRBV5-1 and TRBJ2-3; tentatively, D is TRBD1 or TRBD2 (5 bases each). The germline V gene has CDR1 SGHRS and CDR2 YFSETQ. Trimming pared 0 bases from V and 0 bases from J, leaving 8 bases between. The CDR3 loop spans 15 amino acids.

In nucleotides, the CDR3 is TGTGCCAGCAGTCAGGGCTTACAGGGCTACACCTTC. Translating it yields CASSQGLQGYTF. The chain couples TRBV28 to TRBJ1-2; D perhaps matches TRBD1 (5 bases). CDR3 length equals 12 residues. Trimming pared 5 bases from V and 8 bases from J, leaving 12 bases between. Germline V lookup: CDR1 MDHEN, CDR2 SYDVKM.

The chain links TRBV18 to TRBJ2-3; no reliable D call. The V gene lost 3 bases and the J gene lost 1 base, with 8 bases spanning the gap. The CDR3 is 14 residues long. The germline V gene has CDR1 KGHSH and CDR2 LQKENI. The CDR3 DNA sequence: TGTGCCAGCTCACCCAATATGGGCACAGATACGCAGTATTTT. It translates to CASSPNMGTDTQYF.

The chain joins TRBV11-3 to TRBJ1-5, with D unresolved. From germline, CDR1 is SGHNT and CDR2 YENEEA. CDR3 length: 15 amino acids. V was cut by 2 bases and J by 0 bases, with 8 bases left in between. The CDR3 protein is CASSLPRISNQPQHF. CDR3 bases: TGTGCCAGCAGCTTACCCAGGATTAGCAATCAGCCCCAGCATTTT.

The CDR3 loop is CAISWTAVSYEQYF. CDR3 DNA: TGTGCCATCAGCTGGACGGCCGTCTCCTACGAGCAGTACTTC. The rearrangement links TRBV10-3 to TRBJ2-7; D is undetermined. Trimming took 6 bases from V and 0 from J, leaving 12 bases between them. The CDR3 runs to 14 residues. Germline CDR1 is ENHRY and CDR2 is SYGVKD.

The J gene is TRBJ1-1, the V gene TRBV7-3; 8 nucleotides agree with TRBD1. This CDR3 has 15 residues. The junction had 6 bases not matched to a gene; V was cut back by 5 bases and J by 1 base. CDR1 is SGHTA, CDR2 FQGTGA, per germline. In DNA, the CDR3 is TGTGCCAGCAGCCCGATAGACAGGGGGAACACTGAAGCTTTCTTT. Translated: CASSPIDRGNTEAFF.